These 19 T cell receptor beta chains originate from one sample sequenced in a study of OX40 agonist ivuxolimab in advanced cancers. Produced via immunoSEQ multiplex PCR; TCRdb's table is partial and in-frame only. In the table there are about 64,000 clones, more than 75% of which are singletons. The specimen was CD4+ or CD8+ T cells sorted from blood, collected in a trial of the OX40 agonist ivuxolimab. These receptors all stem from an adult with an advanced solid tumor such as melanoma, head and neck, liver or kidney cancer.

V usage is TRBV7-9 and J usage is TRBJ2-2, with D uncertain. Germline CDR1 and CDR2: SEHNR and FQNEAQ (reference sequence). CDR3 length: 14 residues. The ends were cut back, 1 base at V and 4 bases at J, with 7 bases in the middle. The CDR3 protein is CASSLGRSTGELFF. The CDR3 DNA is TGTGCCAGCAGCTTAGGACGGAGCACCGGGGAGCTGTTTTTT.

This chain links TRBV5-4 with TRBJ1-5; 7 bases fit TRBD1. With 2 bases clipped from V and 9 bases from J, the junction kept 11 bases outside the gene matches. CDR1 and CDR2 (germline): SGHNT, YYREEE (reference sequence). This CDR3 comprises 15 residues. CDR3: CASSFGTEPPVPQHF. CDR3 coding DNA: TGTGCCAGCAGCTTCGGGACAGAACCACCGGTGCCCCAGCATTTT. The variable domain in full, with the rest retrieved from reference TRBV5-4 and TRBJ1-5, is ETGVTQSPTHLIKTRGQQVTLRCSSQSGHNTVSWYQQALGQGPQFIFQYYREEENGRGNFPPRFSGLQFPNYSSELNVNALELDDSALYLCASSFGTEPPVPQHFGDGTRLSIL.

J is TRBJ2-2 and V is TRBV4-2; TRBD1 matches at 8 bases. Germline V gene data show CDR1 as LGHNA and CDR2 as YNFKEQ. The CDR3 length is 15 residues. V shed 4 bases, J shed 4 bases, and the junction held 5 bases outside the gene matches. The DNA for the CDR3 is TGTGCCAGCAGCCGGGACAGGTCCTCCACCGGGGAGCTGTTTTTT. Amino acids: CASSRDRSSTGELFF.

The V call is TRBV6-1, the J call TRBJ2-7, with TRBD1 matching over 7 bases. Germline V gives CDR1 MNHNS, CDR2 SASEGT. V lost 6 bases and J lost 4; bases outside the gene matches: 6. CDR3 length: 13 residues. The CDR3 nucleotides are TGTGCCAGCAGGGTGGGACAGTTATACGAGCAGTACTTC. This translates into CASRVGQLYEQYF.

The V and J genes are TRBV2 and TRBJ1-5, with D hard to call. The CDR3 is 13 residues long. Germline CDR1 and CDR2: SNHLY and FYNNEI. Deletions cut 6 bases from V and 6 bases from J, with 12 bases between. CDR3 residues: CASRVEGAQPQHF. The CDR3 DNA sequence: TGTGCCAGCAGGGTGGAGGGTGCTCAGCCCCAGCATTTT.

The chain is built from TRBV11-1 and TRBJ2-2; D is possibly TRBD1 (6 bases). V was trimmed by 4 bases and J by 5 bases, leaving 14 bases between them. Germline V gene lookup returns CDR1 SGHAT and CDR2 FQDESV (reference sequence). The CDR3 covers 15 residues. CDR3 sequence reads: CASSWPGTRTGELFF. The CDR3 region has the DNA TGTGCCAGCAGCTGGCCCGGGACAAGAACCGGGGAGCTGTTTTTT.

By proportion, this clone is medium-sized. The chain couples TRBV5-1 to TRBJ1-5; 7 positions match TRBD1. Germline assignment: CDR1 SGHRS and CDR2 YFSETQ. The V gene end was trimmed by 4 bases and the J gene end by 4 bases; junction bases not matched to a gene: 5. The CDR3 covers 14 residues. This CDR3 is CASSTGQLNQPQHF. CDR3 DNA sequence: TGCGCCAGCAGCACGGGACAGTTAAATCAGCCCCAGCATTTT.

The CDR3 nucleotides are TGTGCCAGCAGTACCTCCCCCGGGGGGACGTCCCGTACCCAGTACTTC. It translates to CASSTSPGGTSRTQYF. V gene TRBV27 combines with J gene TRBJ2-5; the match to TRBD2 covers 7 bases. V lost 5 bases and J lost 8; bases outside the gene matches: 17. Germline V gene sequence: CDR1 MNHEY, CDR2 SMNVEV (reference sequence). This CDR3 spans 16 amino acids.

This clone was counted a single time. This sequence joins TRBV19 and TRBJ1-1, with D possibly being TRBD1 (5 bases). The CDR3 has 14 residues. Trimming cost V 8 bases and J 1 base, with 14 bases left between them. Germline CDR1 is LNHDA and CDR2 is SQIVND (reference sequence). The CDR3 sequence: CASFEGRGNTEAFF. The CDR3 region has the DNA TGTGCCAGTTTTGAGGGGCGGGGGAACACTGAAGCTTTCTTT.

The chain is built from TRBV9 and TRBJ1-2, with a weak D call TRBD1 (5 bases). Germline V CDR1 and CDR2: SGDLS, YYNGEE. V was pared by 0 bases and J by 3 bases, with 6 bases between. There are 13 residues in the CDR3. The CDR3 DNA sequence: TGTGCCAGCAGCGTAGGCAGGGACTATGGCTACACCTTC. It yields the protein CASSVGRDYGYTF.

In its sample, this clone was seen a few times. The rearrangement links TRBV19 to TRBJ1-5; 11 bases are a match to TRBD1. CDR3 length: 14 residues. CDR1 and CDR2 from the germline V gene are LNHDA and SQIVND (reference sequence). Trimming took 9 bases from V and 2 from J; bases not matched to a gene: 3. The DNA of the CDR3 is TGTGCCAGACGGACAGGGGGCTGCAATCAGCCCCAGCATTTT. Protein: CARRTGGCNQPQHF.

The chain has TRBV7-9 and TRBJ2-7; 9 nucleotides align to TRBD1. The CDR3 runs to 15 residues. Germline trimming cut 7 bases from V and 0 bases from J; bases unmatched to any gene: 7. In germline, CDR1 is SEHNR, CDR2 FQNEAQ (reference sequence). CDR3 protein: CASILTGGSSYEQYF. CDR3 DNA: TGTGCCAGCATCTTGACAGGGGGGAGCTCCTACGAGCAGTACTTC.

This clone appeared once. Other DNA sequences of this sample code for an identical CDR3. CDR3 protein: CASSLSATDTQYF. DNA for the CDR3: TGTGCCAGCAGCTTAAGCGCAACAGATACGCAGTATTTT. The chain uses TRBV7-3 and TRBJ2-3; D is unresolved. Per germline, CDR1 SGHTA and CDR2 FQGTGA. Trimming cost V 1 base and J 3 bases, with 5 bases left between them. This CDR3 is built from 13 residues.

A note on this clone: At one end, the junction sequence differs from germline, possibly due to a read error. The chain has TRBV19 and TRBJ2-7; D might be TRBD1 (6 bases). This CDR3 has 14 residues. CDR1 is LNHDA and CDR2 is SQIVND in the germline V gene (reference sequence). The CDR3 region is CASSIRDKWVYWGF. The DNA for the CDR3 is TGTGCCAGTAGTATTCGGGACAAGTGGGTGTACTGGGGCTTC. Full variable domain (missing parts from reference TRBV19 and TRBJ2-7): DGGITQSPKYLFRKEGQNVTLSCEQNLNHDAMYWYRQDPGQGLRLIYYSQIVNDFQKGDIAEGYSVSREKKESFPLTVTSAQKNPTAFYLCASSIRDKWVYWGFGPGTRLTVT.

The V call is TRBV2, the J call TRBJ2-3, with 7 bases fitting TRBD1. The junction had 4 bases not matched to a gene; V was cut back by 4 bases and J by 3 bases. Germline CDR1 and CDR2: SNHLY and FYNNEI. The CDR3 consists of 14 residues. The CDR3 DNA sequence: TGTGCCAGCAGTGGGGGACAGAGAACAGATACGCAGTATTTT. This gives the protein CASSGGQRTDTQYF.

The chain joins TRBV5-1 to TRBJ2-2; D unresolved. The CDR3 totals 14 residues. CDR1 SGHRS and CDR2 YFSETQ come from the germline V gene. Trimming pared 0 bases from V and 0 bases from J, leaving 3 bases between. The CDR3 coding sequence is TGCGCCAGCAGCTTGGGTACGAACACCGGGGAGCTGTTTTTT. Translation gives CASSLGTNTGELFF.

This clone showed up just a few times. The chain couples TRBV5-1 to TRBJ2-2; D tentatively reads TRBD1 or TRBD2 (5 bases each). V was clipped by 0 bases and J by 5 bases, with 8 bases between them. Germline loops: CDR1 SGHRS, CDR2 YFSETQ. This CDR3 is 14 amino acids long. The CDR3 DNA is TGCGCCAGCAGCTTGGATGAGGGGACCGGGGAGCTGTTTTTT. Translating it yields CASSLDEGTGELFF.

Written as DNA, the CDR3 is TGTGCCAGCCGCGCCCCGGTGGAAGAGACCCAGTACTTC. This codes for CASRAPVEETQYF. The rearrangement uses TRBV28 and TRBJ2-5; D remains unclear. The length of the CDR3 is 13 residues. Trimming shortened V by 8 bases and J by 3 bases, and 13 bases separated the two germline ends. In germline, CDR1 is MDHEN, CDR2 SYDVKM.

This clone was observed a few times. V gene TRBV4-1 combines with J gene TRBJ1-5, with 8 bases identical to TRBD1. CDR1 and CDR2 (germline): MGHRA, YSYEKL. There are 16 residues in the CDR3. The V segment lost 1 base and the J segment 6 bases; nucleotides outside the gene matches: 8. The CDR3 region is CASSQGGAGGGQPQHF. The CDR3 region has the DNA TGCGCCAGCAGCCAAGGTGGGGCAGGGGGCGGTCAGCCCCAGCATTTT.